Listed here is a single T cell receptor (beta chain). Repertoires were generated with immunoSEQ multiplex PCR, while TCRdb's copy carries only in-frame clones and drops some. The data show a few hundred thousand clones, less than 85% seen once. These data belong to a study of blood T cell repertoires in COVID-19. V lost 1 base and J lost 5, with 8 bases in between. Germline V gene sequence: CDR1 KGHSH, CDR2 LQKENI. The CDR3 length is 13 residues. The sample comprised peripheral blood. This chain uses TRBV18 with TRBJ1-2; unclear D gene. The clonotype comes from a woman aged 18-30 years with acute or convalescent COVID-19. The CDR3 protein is CASSPHPFYGYTF. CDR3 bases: TGTGCCAGCTCACCACATCCGTTTTATGGCTACACCTTC.